This entry concerns a single T cell receptor beta chain. TCRdb's table, derived via immunoSEQ multiplex PCR, lists solely in-frame clones and lacks some. The sample lists approximately 50,000 clones, approximately 90% occurring once. The data originate from a study of T cell changes during pregnancy in multiple sclerosis. The CDR3 has 16 amino acids. J is TRBJ1-5 and V is TRBV1; the table names TRBD1, a call not compared with the DNA. TRBV1 is designated a pseudogene. This TCR came from a female donor with multiple sclerosis, enrolled in a pregnancy study. The sample in question was CD4+ T cells from peripheral blood mononuclear cells, obtained after pregnancy. The CDR3: CTSSHPTVNSNQPQHF. The CDR3 nucleotides are TGCACCAGCAGCCACCCGACAGTAAATAGCAATCAGCCCCAGCATTTT.